This TCR beta chain appears in the sequencing data of a study of CD4 and CD8 cells across lung adenocarcinoma regions. A single record per CDR3 protein comes from TCRdb applying MiXCR to the PCR reads. The repertoire includes about 25,000 distinct CDR3 sequences, 53% of them detected once, and under 50% sits in the top ten. The sample holds many counts of this clonotype. Germline CDR1 is MNHNS and CDR2 is SASEGT. CDR3 length: 15 residues. Trimming removed 1 base from V and 3 bases from J, with 12 bases in between. The sequence was collected from a male donor with lung adenocarcinoma. The CD4 and CD8 labels of this study may be unreliable. Sequences were obtained from CD8+ T cells from the center of a lung tumor. The rearrangement joins TRBV6-1 to TRBJ1-1; D might be TRBD1 (6 bases). CDR3 DNA: TGTGCCAGCAGTGAAGTCCGGGGGGGGCACACTGAAGCTTTCTTT. It encodes CASSEVRGGHTEAFF.